The T cell receptor beta chain under discussion was sequenced for a study of blood T cell repertoires in COVID-19. Study-level information: Spain, Italy and the United States supplied samples that represented acute and convalescent COVID-19. T cells, B-cell-depleted T cells, or PBMCs provided the cDNA or gDNA that served as material.

The V end was cut by 3 bases, the J end by 2 bases, with 11 bases between. Germline V lookup: CDR1 KGHDR, CDR2 SFDVKD. The CDR3 is 15 amino acids. Original data processing: It was from reference gene primer amplification that nucleated cell counts were estimated. This table comes from immunoSEQ multiplex PCR, and its TCRdb copy is limited to in-frame clones, with some not included. V, J and clone size were drawn from that table, and D and trimming were deduced from the DNA. The table has 180,000 or so clones, 80% to 90% seen once. Sequences were obtained from peripheral blood. This TCR came from a man in his sixties with acute or convalescent COVID-19. The chain couples TRBV24-1 to TRBJ2-3; tentatively, D is TRBD1 (6 bases). The CDR3: CATSDDRWNTDTQYF. The CDR3 DNA follows: TGTGCCACCAGTGATGACAGGTGGAACACAGATACGCAGTATTTT.